A few counts support the clone carrying this TCR beta chain. The antigen is not known. Cultured CD4+ T cell DNA underwent sequencing with the Oncomine TCR Beta short-read assay. Scientists extracted genomic DNA from CD4+ T cells grown in culture. One entry per CDR3 protein results from TCRdb running MiXCR on the PCR reads. This sample carries 6,600 or so distinct CDR3 sequences, around half of them seen once, and the ten largest clones take around a quarter. Treatment here: 10-day PBMC culture with coronavirus spike peptide pools or control peptides (ViraFEST assay). CD4+ T cells that came from the unexposed donor were collected before the COVID-19 pandemic (2011-2018). J was trimmed by 2 bases and V by 6 bases; bases with no gene match: 8. This CDR3 contains 15 residues. CDR1 and CDR2 from the germline V gene are DFQATT and SNEGSKA (reference sequence). This sample was taken from a study of vaccination and CD4 T cells after COVID-19.

The source material was CD4+ T cells from blood, cultured in vitro. V and J are TRBV20-1 and TRBJ1-4; 8 positions match TRBD1. This receptor was taken from a human donor in good health. The CDR3 reads CSADGQGITNEKLFF. The CDR3 nucleotides read TGCAGTGCGGATGGACAGGGAATCACTAATGAAAAACTGTTTTTT.